This T cell receptor (beta chain) was recovered during a study of blood T cell repertoires in COVID-19 (dated by TCRdb to about 2020). Background for the entire study: Samples covering the acute and convalescent phases of COVID-19 were provided by collaborators in the United States, Italy and Spain. A de-identified subject ID, COVID-19 status, age in years and sex were almost always included in the sample metadata. The dataset comprised deeply sampled blood TCRbeta repertoires from subjects exposed to, actively infected with, or recovered from COVID-19. A freely available public database, intended as a resource for researchers studying the immune response to SARS-CoV-2, is where the repertoires were released. Where available, HLA class I and class II types were obtained from metadata supplied by the sample provider rather than from assay-based typing. The prospective study material was composed of cDNA or gDNA derived from T cells, B-cell-depleted T cells, or PBMCs. Samples came from the ongoing ImmuneRACE study (first 160 participants) plus 1,254 subjects from 6 global collaborators.

Whole blood was collected in K2EDTA tubes by collaborating institutions according to the institutions' own protocols. For TCRbeta analysis, collaborators shipped samples as frozen whole blood, isolated PBMCs, or DNA extracted from either of those sample types. As for this clone: Its antigen remains undetermined. Base qualities are missing; no much larger clone stands one base away.

TCRbeta CDR3 regions were amplified from genomic DNA by means of the immunoSEQ Assay, a bias-controlled multiplex PCR. The source study handled its data this way. Nucleated cell counts per sample were estimated from amplification of reference gene primers within the assay. To quantify the absolute abundance of each unique TCRbeta CDR3 rearrangement, sequence reads were collapsed and filtered. For each sample, productive Simpson clonality was calculated as the square root of Simpson's diversity index across productive rearrangements. This is the immuneACCESS table as TCRdb keeps it, with only in-frame sequences that have V and J called. A part of the clones is gone; compared with another copy, unresolved V genes explain less than half, and the rest is unexplained. The V and J calls and clone size are taken from that table; D and trimming were inferred from the DNA. The sample records about 260,000 clones, approximately 89% of which are singletons. 2.3% of the sample is in the top ten clones.

General conclusions and limits of the study: The quantity of clinical and demographic metadata differed by source and by participant and was supplied without curation.

This TCR came from a woman between 45 and 60 years old with acute or convalescent COVID-19. The specimen was peripheral blood.

For the CDR3, the sequence is CASSLTGLADKETQYF. The DNA reads TGCGCCAGCAGCTTAACCGGACTAGCGGATAAAGAGACCCAGTACTTC. The chain is encoded by TRBV5-1 joined to TRBJ2-5; TRBD2 lines up with 10 middle nucleotides. V ends up 2 bases short and J 3 bases short, with an unmatched junction base count of 7. Taken from cysteine to phenylalanine, the CDR3 has 16 residues. Only the CDR3 portion is preserved as DNA: 48 bases, with reading frame beginning at the first base. Sequences SGHRS (CDR1) and YFSETQ (CDR2) are obtained from the germline V gene.